The 14 T cell receptor beta chains below come from one sample, sequenced in a study of low-dose radiotherapy and immunotherapy resistance in tumors. Time point here: after trial treatment. The treatment here: LDRT plus nivolumab, ipilimumab, low-dose cyclophosphamide and aspirin (RACIN trial). Gene-specific TRAV and TRBV primers were used for first-strand cDNA, covering alpha and beta chains. The PCR that amplified TCRs ran for approximately 18 cycles, relying on a constant-region primer and a V-primer adapter. TCRdb called the reads again in MiXCR, with one record for every CDR3 protein. The sample contains tens of thousands of distinct CDR3 sequences, more than 20% of which appear only once. Sequencing used PBMCs, obtained after low-dose radiotherapy plus immunotherapy. The receptor source for this set is a female donor with ovarian cancer.

This clonotype was counted only a few times. The gene calls are TRBV3-1 and TRBJ2-7; possibly TRBD1 for D (6 bases). Germline V gene data show CDR1 as LGHDT and CDR2 as YNNKEL (reference sequence). The V end lost 0 bases, the J end lost 6 bases, and 21 bases lay between the germline ends. CDR3 length equals 17 residues. CDR3 residues: CASSQDFGGRASGEQYF. As DNA, the CDR3 is TGTGCCAGCAGCCAAGATTTTGGGGGCAGGGCCAGCGGCGAGCAGTACTTC.

About this clonotype itself: A read error is the likely source, as a far larger clone sits one nucleotide away. The J gene is TRBJ2-3, the V gene TRBV6-8; 10 positions agree with TRBD2. CDR3 length equals 15 residues. V gave up 5 bases and J gave up 2 bases; unmatched junction bases: 4. Germline V gene data show CDR1 as MNHGY and CDR2 as SAAAGT. The CDR3 nucleotides are TGTGCCAGCAGTGTACTAGCGGGGACCACAGATACGCAGTATTTT. It codes for CASSVLAGTTDTQYF.

This clonotype was seen ten or more times. V is TRBV20-1 and J is TRBJ1-2, with D unclear. Germline CDR1 reads DFQATT; CDR2 reads SNEGSKA (reference sequence). The CDR3 covers 12 residues. V gave up 7 bases and J gave up 8 bases, with 17 bases separating them. In nucleotides, the CDR3 is TGCAGTGGTGACGGTCAAGATCGGGGCTACACCTTC. Amino acids: CSGDGQDRGYTF.

This clonotype was detected many times. This rearrangement joins TRBV5-1 to TRBJ2-1, with D hard to call. The CDR3 totals 15 residues. Germline lookup yields CDR1 SGHRS and CDR2 YFSETQ. V was cut by 5 bases and J by 1 base, with 13 bases left in between. In DNA, the CDR3 is TGCGCCAGCAGGCGAGATATAAATTCCTACAATGAGCAGTTCTTC. This codes for CASRRDINSYNEQFF.

There are many counts of this clonotype. This rearrangement joins TRBV7-2 to TRBJ1-3, with D possibly matching TRBD1 (6 bases). The germline gives CDR1 SGHTA, CDR2 FQGNSA. There are 15 residues in the CDR3. V shed 4 bases and J shed 4 bases, with 14 bases lying between them. DNA of the CDR3: TGTGCCAGCAGCTACTCCAGGGGCCTAGGAAACACCATATATTTT. It translates to CASSYSRGLGNTIYF.

Remarks on this clonotype: A far larger clone is one nucleotide away, so this likely arose from a read error. The gene calls are TRBV6-6 and TRBJ1-2; maybe TRBD1 (5 bases). The CDR3 sequence is 15 residues long. Germline V gene sequence: CDR1 MNHNY, CDR2 SVGAGI (reference sequence). The V gene lost 8 bases and the J gene lost 4 bases, with 20 bases spanning the gap. CDR3 DNA sequence: TGTGCCAGCGGCCTAGGCCACGAGGGGATCTATGGCTACACCTTC. Protein product: CASGLGHEGIYGYTF.

This clonotype occurred many times. V is TRBV19 and J is TRBJ2-5; 10 nucleotides match TRBD1. Germline assignment: CDR1 LNHDA and CDR2 SQIVND (reference sequence). There are 15 residues in the CDR3. The V segment lost 3 bases and the J segment 4 bases; nucleotides outside the gene matches: 5. Here the CDR3 reads CASSMTGGPLETQYF. The CDR3 DNA is TGTGCCAGTAGTATGACAGGGGGCCCACTAGAGACCCAGTACTTC.

This clonotype was seen at least ten times. This chain uses TRBV4-2 with TRBJ2-7, with TRBD1 identical over 8 bases. After removal of 1 base from V and 4 bases from J, the junction contained 6 bases not matched to a gene. The CDR3 loop spans 15 amino acids. CDR1 and CDR2 from the germline V gene are LGHNA and YNFKEQ. The CDR3 here is CASSQGFQGAYEQYF. CDR3 coding DNA: TGTGCCAGCAGCCAAGGTTTTCAGGGGGCTTACGAGCAGTACTTC.

This clonotype has more than one count but fewer than ten. As the CDR3 is not closed by the conserved phenylalanine or tryptophan, this likely results from a read error. This sequence joins TRBV29-1 and TRBJ2-3, with a possible D match to TRBD1 (6 bases). V was trimmed by 4 bases and J by 5 bases, leaving 10 bases between them. Germline lookup yields CDR1 SQVTM and CDR2 ANQGSEA. This CDR3 contains 12 residues. The DNA for the CDR3 is TGCAGCGTTGGTTTAGGGGGAGATACGCAGTATCTT. This codes for CSVGLGGDTQYL.

This clonotype was observed at least ten times. V is TRBV20-1 and J is TRBJ2-1, with a tentative D call TRBD2 (6 bases). The ends were cut back, 1 base at V and 4 bases at J, with 14 bases in the middle. The CDR3 extends over 15 amino acids. Looked up from germline, CDR1 is DFQATT and CDR2 is SNEGSKA (reference sequence). For the CDR3, the DNA is TGCAGTGCTAGAGCCCTGGGACTCCAATACAATGAGCAGTTCTTC. Translating it yields CSARALGLQYNEQFF.

This clonotype was detected many times. The chain combines TRBV9 with TRBJ2-3, with TRBD2 matching over 11 bases. V was pared by 3 bases and J by 8 bases, with 8 bases of the junction left unmatched. The V gene's germline CDR1 is SGDLS and CDR2 YYNGEE. CDR3 length: 15 amino acids. DNA of the CDR3: TGTGCCAGCAGCGAAGTAGCGGGGGGGCCCAGTACGCAGTATTTT. Translation: CASSEVAGGPSTQYF.

The CDR3 is CASSAPGTRVGEQYF. DNA of the CDR3: TGTGCCAGCAGCGCGCCGGGGACTAGGGTCGGCGAGCAGTACTTC. The chain couples TRBV7-6 to TRBJ2-7, with 8 nucleotides matching TRBD2. The germline CDR1 and CDR2 sequences are SGHVS and FNYEAQ. The ends lost 5 bases at V and 6 bases at J; junction bases unmatched: 12. The CDR3 runs 15 residues.

This clonotype was counted ten times or more. The J gene is TRBJ1-2, the V gene TRBV19; 7 positions match TRBD1. Germline V gene sequence: CDR1 LNHDA, CDR2 SQIVND (reference sequence). Germline trimming cut 3 bases from V and 6 bases from J; bases unmatched to any gene: 13. The length of the CDR3 is 16 residues. CDR3 region: CASSIGGVTGIDGYTF. CDR3 coding DNA: TGTGCCAGTAGTATCGGGGGGGTGACAGGGATTGATGGCTACACCTTC.

Note on this clonotype: With only one base between it and a far larger clone, this is likely a read error. The rearrangement uses TRBV5-1 and TRBJ2-7; D unresolved. Germline CDR1 is SGHRS and CDR2 is YFSETQ. V was cut by 5 bases and J by 2 bases, with 17 bases left in between. CDR3 length: 15 residues. The CDR3 region has the DNA TGCGCCAGCAGTCCCCCCCGTGGCACCACCTACGAGCAGTACTTC. Its translation is CASSPPRGTTYEQYF.